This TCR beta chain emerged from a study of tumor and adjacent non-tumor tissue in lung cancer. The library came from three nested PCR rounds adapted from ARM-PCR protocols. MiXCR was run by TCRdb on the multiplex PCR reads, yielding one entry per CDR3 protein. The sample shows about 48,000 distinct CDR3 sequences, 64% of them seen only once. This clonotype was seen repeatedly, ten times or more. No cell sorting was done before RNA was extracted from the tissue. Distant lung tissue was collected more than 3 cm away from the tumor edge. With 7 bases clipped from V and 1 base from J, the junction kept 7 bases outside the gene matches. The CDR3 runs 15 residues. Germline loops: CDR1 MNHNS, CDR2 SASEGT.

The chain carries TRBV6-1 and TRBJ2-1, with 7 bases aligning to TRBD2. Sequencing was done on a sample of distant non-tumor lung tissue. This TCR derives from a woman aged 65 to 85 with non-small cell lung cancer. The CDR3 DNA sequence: TGTGCCAGCAAGTCTAGCGGCGGTTCCTACAATGAGCAGTTCTTC. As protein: CASKSSGGSYNEQFF.